The clone carrying this T cell receptor beta chain appeared a few times. Its antigen is undetermined. The data derive from a study of blood T cells in healthy people across ages. V lost 2 bases and J lost 0, with 7 bases in between. The CDR3 is 13 residues long. Germline CDR1 and CDR2: SQVTM and ANQGSEA. Findings of the study overall: Estimates of diversity drawn from one million T cells were considered underestimates. With age, beta diversity per million T cells declined roughly linearly, significantly by 30 to 40.

PCR was performed a second time for about 7 to 11 cycles using a sample-barcoded 5' primer and a J-beta primer mix. Each CDR3 protein is one row after TCRdb ran MiXCR on the 5' RACE reads. The sample has 1.5 million to 2 million distinct CDR3 sequences, 35% to 50% seen once; the top ten hold 20% to 25%. In terms of origin and age, donors were healthy Caucasian individuals from Russia aged roughly 6 to 100. Peripheral blood was drawn, roughly 10 milliliters per donor. The V call is TRBV29-1, the J call TRBJ1-1; D is unclear. The receptor's source is a human donor in good health. The sample was blood. The CDR3 loop is CSVETLLNTEAFF. The CDR3 nucleotides are TGCAGCGTTGAAACTCTGCTGAACACTGAAGCTTTCTTT.